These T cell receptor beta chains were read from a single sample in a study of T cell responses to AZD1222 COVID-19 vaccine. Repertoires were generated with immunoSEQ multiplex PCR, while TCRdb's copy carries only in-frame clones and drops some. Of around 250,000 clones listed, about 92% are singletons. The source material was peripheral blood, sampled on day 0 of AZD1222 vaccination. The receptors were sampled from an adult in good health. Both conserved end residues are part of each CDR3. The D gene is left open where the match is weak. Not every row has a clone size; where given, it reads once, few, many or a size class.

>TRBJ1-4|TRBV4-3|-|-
TGCGCCAGCAGCCAAGATCGGGGGCCGAATGAAAAACTGTTTTTT
CASSQDRGPNEKLFF
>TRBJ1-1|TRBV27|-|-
TGTGCCAGCAGCCGGTCTGGCGGCACTGAAGCTTTCTTT
CASSRSGGTEAFF
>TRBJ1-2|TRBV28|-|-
TGTGCCAGCAGTTTGGGGAGACTCAAGGTATACACCTTC
CASSLGRLKVYTF
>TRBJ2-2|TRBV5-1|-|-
TGCGCCAGCAGGAGTAACGGGGAGCTGTTTTTT
CASRSNGELFF
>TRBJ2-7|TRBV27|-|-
TGTGCCAGCAGCTTGACCGGGGCAAGAGACGAGCAGTACTTC
CASSLTGARDEQYF
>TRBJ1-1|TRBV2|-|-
TGTGCCAGCGGAGACGGGAACACTGAAGCTTTCTTT
CASGDGNTEAFF
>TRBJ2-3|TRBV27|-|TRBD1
TGTGCCAGCAGTTTGCGGACAGGGGTTTCAGATACGCAGTATTTT
CASSLRTGVSDTQYF
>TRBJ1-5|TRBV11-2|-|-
TGTGCCAGCAGCTTTGAGGGGCGCAATCAGCCCCAGCATTTT
CASSFEGRNQPQHF
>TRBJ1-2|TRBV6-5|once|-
TGTGCCAGCAGTCCCCCCAGTAGGTTCTATGGCTACACCTTC
CASSPPSRFYGYTF
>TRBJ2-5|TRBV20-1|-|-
TGCAGTGCGCCTGGGGAAGAGACCCAGTACTTC
CSAPGEETQYF
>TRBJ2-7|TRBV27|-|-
TGTGCCAGCAGTTTTATGGGCCCCCTCAGCGAGCAGTACTTC
CASSFMGPLSEQYF
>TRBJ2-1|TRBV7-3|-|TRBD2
TGTGCCAGCAGCCCCGGACTAGCGGGAGCCAATGAGCAGTTCTTC
CASSPGLAGANEQFF
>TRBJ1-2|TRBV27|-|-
TGTGCCAGCAGGACGGACGGGGGCTATGGCTACACCTTC
CASRTDGGYGYTF
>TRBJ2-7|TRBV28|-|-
TGTGCCAGCAGTTTATTGGTCTACGAGCAGTACTTC
CASSLLVYEQYF
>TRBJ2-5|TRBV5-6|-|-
TGTGCCAGCAGCTTAATACAGGGAGGTGGAACCCAAGAGACCCAGTACTTC
CASSLIQGGGTQETQYF
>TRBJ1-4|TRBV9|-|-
TGTGCCAGCAGCGTAGCTGACGGAGAAAAACTGTTTTTT
CASSVADGEKLFF
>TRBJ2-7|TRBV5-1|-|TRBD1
TGCGCCAGCAGCCCCGACAGGGGGAGCTACGAGCAGTACTTC
CASSPDRGSYEQYF
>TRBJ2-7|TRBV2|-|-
TGTGCCAGCACTTTTGCTTTTAATTACGAGCAGTACTTC
CASTFAFNYEQYF
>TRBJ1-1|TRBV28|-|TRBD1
TGTGCCAGCAGTTCACAGGGGGCGCGAACTGAAGCTTTCTTT
CASSSQGARTEAFF
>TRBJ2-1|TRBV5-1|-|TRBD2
TGCGCCAGCAGCCCCCGGGGGGGGACCTACAATGAGCAGTTCTTC
CASSPRGGTYNEQFF
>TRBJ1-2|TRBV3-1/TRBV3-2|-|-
TGTGCCAGCAGCCAAGAAGGAGGGCGGGGCTACACCTTC
CASSQEGGRGYTF
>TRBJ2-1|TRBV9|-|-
TGTGCCAGCAGCGTGGGCAGGGCGGGCAATGAGCAGTTCTTC
CASSVGRAGNEQFF
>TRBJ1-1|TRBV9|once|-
TGTGCCAGCAGCCGCCGTGGTCCGGAGGACACTGAAGCTTTCTTT
CASSRRGPEDTEAFF
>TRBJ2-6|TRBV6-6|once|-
TGTGCCAGCAGTCAGGTTTCAGGGGCCAACGTCCTGACTTTC
CASSQVSGANVLTF
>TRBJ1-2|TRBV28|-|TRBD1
TGTGCCAACAGGGGGCGCGACTATGGCTACACCTTC
CANRGRDYGYTF
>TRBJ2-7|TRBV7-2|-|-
TGTGCCAGCAGCCAAGATTGGGAGCAGTACTTC
CASSQDWEQYF
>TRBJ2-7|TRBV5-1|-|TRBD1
TGCGCCAGCAGCTTTCAGGGGGCTGCCTACGAGCAGTACTTC
CASSFQGAAYEQYF
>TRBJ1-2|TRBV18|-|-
TGTGCCAGCTCACTGTTAAGAGGCGGCTACACCTTC
CASSLLRGGYTF
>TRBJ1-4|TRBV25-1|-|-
TGTGCCAGCCGTGGGCCTGCAACTAATGAAAAACTGTTTTTT
CASRGPATNEKLFF
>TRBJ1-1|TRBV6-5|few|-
TGTGCCAGCAGCCGGACAGAACTACTGAACACTGAAGCTTTCTTT
CASSRTELLNTEAFF
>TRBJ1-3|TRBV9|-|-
TGTGCCAGCAACCCAACGGGCCACTCTGGAAACACCATATATTTT
CASNPTGHSGNTIYF
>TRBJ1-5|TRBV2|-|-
TGTGCCAGCAGTTTAGGCAATCAGCCCCAGCATTTT
CASSLGNQPQHF
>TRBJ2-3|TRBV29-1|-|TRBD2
TGCAGCTTCGGGACTAGCGGGAGGGATACGCAGTATTTT
CSFGTSGRDTQYF
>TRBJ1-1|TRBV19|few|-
TGTGCCAGTAGTTTGGGGTACCGGAGTTTGAACACTGAAGCTTTCTTT
CASSLGYRSLNTEAFF
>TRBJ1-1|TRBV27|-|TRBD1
TGTGCCAGCAAAACAGGGGGGTTGAACACTGAAGCTTTCTTT
CASKTGGLNTEAFF
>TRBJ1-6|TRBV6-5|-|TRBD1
TGTGCCAGCAGTACGTACAGGGGGCCGAATTCACCCCTCCACTTT
CASSTYRGPNSPLHF
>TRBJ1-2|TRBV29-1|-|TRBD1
TGCAGCATTATCGGACCTGACAGGGCCGCCTATGGCTACACCTTC
CSIIGPDRAAYGYTF
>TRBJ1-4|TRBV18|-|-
TGTGCCAGCTCGTCGGACAGCCGGAGAGGGGAAAAACTGTTTTTT
CASSSDSRRGEKLFF
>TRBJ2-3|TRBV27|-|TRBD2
TGTGCCAGCATCGAAATAGCCGGGGGGACCCTTAGCACAGATACGCAGTATTTT
CASIEIAGGTLSTDTQYF
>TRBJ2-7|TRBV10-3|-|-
TGTGCCATGAGCCGGACCCCCATTCAGGAGCAGTACTTC
CAMSRTPIQEQYF
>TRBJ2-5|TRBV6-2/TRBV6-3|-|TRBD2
TGTGCCAGCAGCAAACTAGCGGGAGATCAAGAGACCCAGTACTTC
CASSKLAGDQETQYF
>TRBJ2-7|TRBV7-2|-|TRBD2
TGTGCCAGCAGCTTACTACCGATTACTAGCGGGACCTCCTACGAGCAGTACTTC
CASSLLPITSGTSYEQYF
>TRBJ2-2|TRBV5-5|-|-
TGTGCCAGCAGCTTGGAGGGCATATATGGGGAGCTGTTTTTT
CASSLEGIYGELFF
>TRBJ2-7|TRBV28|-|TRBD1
TGTGCCAGCAGTAACAGGGGGAACGAGCAGTACTTC
CASSNRGNEQYF
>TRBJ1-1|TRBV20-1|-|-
TGCAGTGGAGGAGAAGCTTTCTTT
CSGGEAFF
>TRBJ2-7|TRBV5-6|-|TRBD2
TGTGCCAGCAGCTTGAGGGCGGGAGTGCGAGAGCAGTACTTC
CASSLRAGVREQYF
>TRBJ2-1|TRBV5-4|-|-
TGTGCCAGCAGCTTGGAGGCTAGTATAGGTGAGCAGTTCTTC
CASSLEASIGEQFF
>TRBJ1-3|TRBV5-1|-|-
TGCGCCAGCAGCTTGGCAGGGTACGGAAACACCATATATTTT
CASSLAGYGNTIYF